This TCR beta chain emerged from a study of blood T cell repertoires in COVID-19. The length of the CDR3 is 14 residues. Between the trimmed V and J ends, which lost 5 bases and 0 bases, there was a span of 10 bases. The germline V gene has CDR1 MNHEY and CDR2 SMNVEV (reference sequence). Only in-frame clones appear in the TCRdb table, and some are missing; sequencing was by immunoSEQ multiplex PCR. The table lists approximately 300,000 clones, approximately 92% of them singletons, with approximately 17% in the top ten. Recovered status applied to Cohort 3 donors who had two consecutive negative PCRs. It also applied to those with clearance or with symptom resolution.

This chain uses TRBV27 with TRBJ1-1; D is perhaps TRBD1 (6 bases). Sequenced sample: PBMCs or T cells enriched from blood (not recorded which). The source of this sequence is a woman aged 25 to 39 who had recovered from COVID-19. The CDR3 sequence: CASSARGLNTEAFF. CDR3 nucleotide sequence: TGTGCCAGCAGTGCCAGGGGCCTGAACACTGAAGCTTTCTTT.